This TCR beta chain was recorded in a study of blood T cell repertoires in COVID-19. The repertoire was sequenced with immunoSEQ multiplex PCR; TCRdb's copy has only in-frame clones and lacks some. The table has roughly 33,000 clones, 80% to 90% seen once. Trimming removed 2 bases from V and 2 bases from J; junction bases left unmatched: 5. The CDR3 consists of 16 residues. The germline V gene has CDR1 MNHNS and CDR2 SASEGT. Sequenced input: peripheral blood. The V call is TRBV6-1, the J call TRBJ2-7; 11 bases map to TRBD2. The TCR originated in an elderly man with active COVID-19. The chain's CDR3 is CASSEISSGRAYEQYF. The DNA of the CDR3 is TGTGCCAGCAGTGAAATCAGTAGCGGGAGGGCCTACGAGCAGTACTTC.